In this sample, the clone carrying this T cell receptor (beta chain) turned up many times. Its matching antigen is unknown. Patients with ophthalmopathy all had a Clinical Activity Score of at least 3, a NOSPECS grade of at least 4 and duration under 3 months. Investigators excluded patients with uncontrolled infection, other autoimmune disease, pregnancy or lactation. This record belongs to a study of T cells in Graves' hyperthyroidism and ophthalmopathy. Study-wide findings and caveats: Stable hyperthyroidism and ophthalmopathy were separated using 13 V-J signatures.

From RNA transcripts, TCR beta CDR3 regions were amplified. The HTBI set primed first-round TCR CDR3 RT-PCR. TCRdb recomputed calls from the multiplex PCR reads with MiXCR, one row per CDR3 protein. The table has fewer than 650,000 distinct CDR3 sequences, more than 13% seen once. Germline values: CDR1 SEHNR, CDR2 FQNEAQ (reference sequence). Trimming took 4 bases from V and 9 from J, leaving 10 bases between them. The CDR3 is 12 residues long. The sequenced material came from blood. The sequence was collected from a woman aged 18-35 years with Graves' ophthalmopathy. V is TRBV7-9 and J is TRBJ2-1; D ambiguous. CDR3 DNA: TGTGCCAGCAGCTCGGGTGGCCTTGAGCAGTTCTTC. It encodes CASSSGGLEQFF.